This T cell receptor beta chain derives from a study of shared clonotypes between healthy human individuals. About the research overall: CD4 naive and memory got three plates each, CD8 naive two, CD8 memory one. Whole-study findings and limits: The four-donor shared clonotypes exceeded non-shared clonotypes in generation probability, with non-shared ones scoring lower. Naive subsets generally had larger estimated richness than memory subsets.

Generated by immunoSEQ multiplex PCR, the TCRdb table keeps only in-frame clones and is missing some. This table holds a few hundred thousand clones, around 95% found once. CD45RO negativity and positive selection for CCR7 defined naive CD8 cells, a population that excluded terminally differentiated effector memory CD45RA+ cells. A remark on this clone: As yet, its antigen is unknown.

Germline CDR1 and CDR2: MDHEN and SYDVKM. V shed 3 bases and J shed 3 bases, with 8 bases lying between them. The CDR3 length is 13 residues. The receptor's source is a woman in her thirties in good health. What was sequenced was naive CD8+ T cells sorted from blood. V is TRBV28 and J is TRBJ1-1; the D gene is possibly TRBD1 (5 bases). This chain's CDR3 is CASSLLQDTEAFF. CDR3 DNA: TGTGCCAGCAGTTTGTTACAGGACACTGAAGCTTTCTTT.